This TCR beta chain was identified in a study of cytomegalovirus exposure and HLA in healthy donors. At the level of the study: Researchers found that about 82% of about 400 genotyped donors fell within the Caucasian-associated ancestry cluster.

Concerning this clone: Its antigen is unknown.

Whole-study findings and limits: Some V segments, including TRBV6-2 and TRBV6-3, were excluded as indistinguishable. Cytomegalovirus-associated TCR beta chains were listed, numbering roughly 150. Later analysis revealed greater clonal expansion in HLA-associated TCR beta chains than in equally common others.

The germline V gene encodes CDR1 MNHEY and CDR2 SVGAGI. Trimming took 6 bases from V and 6 from J; bases not matched to a gene: 6. The CDR3 has 13 amino acids. The primer mix had 60 Vbeta and 13 Jbeta primers. Assay: immunoSEQ multiplex PCR; the TCRdb copy retains only in-frame clones and omits some. Among under 200,000 clones listed, 79% were seen once. Material for sequencing was PBMCs. The chain joins TRBV6-5 to TRBJ1-2; 8 nucleotides match TRBD1. This receptor was obtained from a woman between 45 and 60 years old in good health and CMV-seronegative. The CDR3 coding sequence is TGTGCCAGCAGGAAACAGGGGGGGAATGGCTACACCTTC. This codes for CASRKQGGNGYTF.